Listed below are T cell receptor beta chains from one sample, sequenced in a study of blood T cell repertoires in COVID-19. The method was immunoSEQ multiplex PCR; TCRdb's version includes in-frame clones alone and lacks a portion of them. Of fewer than 200,000 clones listed, approximately 92% are singletons. The specimen was peripheral blood. The receptors originated from a man aged 45-60 years with acute or convalescent COVID-19. The CDR3 runs from the conserved cysteine through the conserved F or W. A D gene is named only where the DNA matches it firmly. Where a row states a size, it is once, few, many or the class of an expanded clone; other rows omit it.

j_call v_call clone_size d_call cdr3_nt cdr3_aa
TRBJ2-2 TRBV28 NA NA TGTGCCAGCAGTTTGCCTACACAGGGATCCGGGGAGCTGTTTTTT CASSLPTQGSGELFF
TRBJ2-1 TRBV10-3 NA NA TGTGCCATCACTGAGGGGGGGAGCTCCTACAATGAGCAGTTCTTC CAITEGGSSYNEQFF
TRBJ2-5 TRBV27 NA TRBD1 TGTGCCAGCACCTCCCTCCCGGACAGGGGACAAGAGACCCAGTACTTC CASTSLPDRGQETQYF
TRBJ2-1 TRBV5-4 NA NA TGTGCCAGCAGCCCCCTAGCGTCCTACAATGAGCAGTTCTTC CASSPLASYNEQFF
TRBJ1-5 TRBV19 once TRBD1 TGTGCCAGTAGTTTTTCTGGACAGGGTGGCGATCAGCCCCAGCATTTT CASSFSGQGGDQPQHF
TRBJ1-5 TRBV7-8 once NA TGTGCCAGCAGCTTTAAGGGGGTTCTTCAGCCCCAGCATTTT CASSFKGVLQPQHF
TRBJ2-1 TRBV2 NA TRBD2 TGTGCCAGCAGTGTCGAGCGGGAGGGTGGTTACAATGAGCAGTTCTTC CASSVEREGGYNEQFF
TRBJ2-1 TRBV7-9 NA TRBD2 TGTGCCAGTAGCGGGAGGTCCAATGAGCAGTTCTTC CASSGRSNEQFF
TRBJ2-3 TRBV10-3 NA NA TGTGCCATCAGTCGACAGGAGAGCACAGATACGCAGTATTTT CAISRQESTDTQYF
TRBJ1-5 TRBV27 NA NA TGTGCCAGCAGTAGCACGGCCAGGCAGCCCCAGCATTTT CASSSTARQPQHF
TRBJ1-4 TRBV19 NA TRBD1 TGTGCCAGTAGTAAGGGGGCAGCGGGTGAAAAACTGTTTTTT CASSKGAAGEKLFF
TRBJ2-3 TRBV7-2 NA TRBD1 TGTGCCAGCAGTCTACAGGGGTCAGATACGCAGTATTTT CASSLQGSDTQYF
TRBJ2-7 TRBV6-6 NA TRBD2 TGTGCCAGCAGTTCACCGGGACTAGCGTCTTACGAGCAGTACTTC CASSSPGLASYEQYF
TRBJ2-7 TRBV9 NA TRBD2 TGTGCCAGCAGCGAGGGACTAGCGGGAGGGTCCTACGAGCAGTACTTC CASSEGLAGGSYEQYF
TRBJ2-7 TRBV5-1 NA TRBD2 TGCGCCAGCAGAAAAGAGACTAGCTACTACGAGCAGTACTTC CASRKETSYYEQYF
TRBJ2-7 TRBV5-6 NA TRBD1 TGTGCCAGCAGCTTGAAAGGACAGGACTCCTACGAGCAGTACTTC CASSLKGQDSYEQYF
TRBJ1-6 TRBV5-6 NA NA TGTGCCAGCAGCTTGAGGACGGGAAATTCACCCCTCCACTTT CASSLRTGNSPLHF
TRBJ1-6 TRBV28 once TRBD1 TGTGCCAGCAGTCCAGGGGGGACCTTAGAAGGGCCACCCCTCCACTTT CASSPGGTLEGPPLHF
TRBJ2-1 TRBV2 NA NA TGTGCCAGCAGAGCCTCTGCGGAGCAGTTCTTC CASRASAEQFF
TRBJ2-1 TRBV14 NA NA TGTGCCAGCAGCCATAGGGGAAACGGCCCCTACAATGAGCAGTTCTTC CASSHRGNGPYNEQFF
TRBJ2-5 TRBV3-1/TRBV3-2 NA TRBD2 TGTGCCAGCAGCCAAGACTTAGCGGGAGTTGGAGAGACCCAGTACTTC CASSQDLAGVGETQYF
TRBJ1-5 TRBV19 NA NA TGTGCCAGTAGTGAACAGGGATCTCAGCCCCAGCATTTT CASSEQGSQPQHF
TRBJ1-2 TRBV5-6 NA NA TGTGCCAGCAGCTTCGACAGAACTGGCTACACCTTC CASSFDRTGYTF
TRBJ2-7 TRBV4-1 NA NA TGCGCCAGCAGCCAAGATTTGGGGGAGGCCCCGGGGTACTTC CASSQDLGEAPGYF
TRBJ2-7 TRBV18 NA NA TGTGCCAGCTCACCACCCCCCCGTCCGGGGGAGCAGTACTTC CASSPPPRPGEQYF
TRBJ2-3 TRBV7-9 once TRBD1 TGTGCCAGCAGCTATACAGGGGACGGCACAGATACGCAGTATTTT CASSYTGDGTDTQYF
TRBJ2-2 TRBV4-2 few NA TGTGCCAGCAGCCAAGCCACAGGACGGACCGGGGAGCTGTTTTTT CASSQATGRTGELFF
TRBJ1-5 TRBV5-1 NA NA TGCGCCAGCAGCTTGGCGGGAGGAGGCAATCAGCCCCAGCATTTT CASSLAGGGNQPQHF
TRBJ2-5 TRBV6-4 NA NA TGTGCCAGCCCTTTTTGGGCTAGCGAAGAGAGGGGCCAAGAGACCCAGTACTTC CASPFWASEERGQETQYF
TRBJ2-3 TRBV4-3 NA TRBD2 TGCGCCAGCAGCCAAGGGTACGGACTAGCGGGTGATACGCAGTATTTT CASSQGYGLAGDTQYF
TRBJ1-6 TRBV21-1 once NA TGTGCCAGCAGCAAGAATTCAGGCCCCCCTATTCATTCACCCCTCCACTTT CASSKNSGPPIHSPLHF
TRBJ2-2 TRBV11-2 NA NA TGTGCCAGCAGCTTCCGGGGGAGCACCGGGGAGCTGTTTTTT CASSFRGSTGELFF
TRBJ2-7 TRBV10-3 NA TRBD2 TGTGCCATCAAGAATCCGGGACTAGCGGGCCACTACGAGCAGTACTTC CAIKNPGLAGHYEQYF
TRBJ2-7 TRBV27 NA TRBD2 TGTGCCACCGGACTAGCGGCATCCTACGAGCAGTACTTC CATGLAASYEQYF
TRBJ1-2 TRBV2 NA NA TGTGCCAGCATCCAGGGGAGTTCTAACTATGGCTACACCTTC CASIQGSSNYGYTF
TRBJ2-1 TRBV19 NA TRBD2 TGTGCCAGTAGTATCGTAGCGGGAGGACACAATGAGCAGTTCTTC CASSIVAGGHNEQFF
TRBJ2-1 TRBV9 NA NA TGTGCCAGCAGCGTAGGGGGCTCTAGCGCGAGCTCCTACAATGAGCAGTTCTTC CASSVGGSSASSYNEQFF
TRBJ1-6 TRBV5-1 few TRBD1 TGCGCCAGCAGCTTAGACAGGGGGTATAATTCACCCCTCCACTTT CASSLDRGYNSPLHF
TRBJ1-6 TRBV5-1 NA NA TGCGCCAGCAGCTTTGGGGGGGGACGCCATAATTCACCCCTCCACTTT CASSFGGGRHNSPLHF
TRBJ2-2 TRBV6-4 NA TRBD2 TGTGCCAGCAGCAGGACTAGCGGGAACACCGGGGAGCTGTTTTTT CASSRTSGNTGELFF
TRBJ1-6 TRBV7-2 NA NA TGTGCCAGCAGCTTACGAGAGCCTTACTATAATTCACCCCTCCACTTT CASSLREPYYNSPLHF
TRBJ2-7 TRBV10-1 NA TRBD1 TGCGCCAGCAGTACCCGTCCGGGGACAGGATACTACGAGCAGTACTTC CASSTRPGTGYYEQYF
TRBJ2-2 TRBV10-3 NA NA TGTGCCATCAGTGGGACAGCCACCGGGGAGCTGTTTTTT CAISGTATGELFF
TRBJ2-3 TRBV14 NA NA TGTGCCAGCAGCCAAGAACTCGGGGATACGCAGTATTTT CASSQELGDTQYF